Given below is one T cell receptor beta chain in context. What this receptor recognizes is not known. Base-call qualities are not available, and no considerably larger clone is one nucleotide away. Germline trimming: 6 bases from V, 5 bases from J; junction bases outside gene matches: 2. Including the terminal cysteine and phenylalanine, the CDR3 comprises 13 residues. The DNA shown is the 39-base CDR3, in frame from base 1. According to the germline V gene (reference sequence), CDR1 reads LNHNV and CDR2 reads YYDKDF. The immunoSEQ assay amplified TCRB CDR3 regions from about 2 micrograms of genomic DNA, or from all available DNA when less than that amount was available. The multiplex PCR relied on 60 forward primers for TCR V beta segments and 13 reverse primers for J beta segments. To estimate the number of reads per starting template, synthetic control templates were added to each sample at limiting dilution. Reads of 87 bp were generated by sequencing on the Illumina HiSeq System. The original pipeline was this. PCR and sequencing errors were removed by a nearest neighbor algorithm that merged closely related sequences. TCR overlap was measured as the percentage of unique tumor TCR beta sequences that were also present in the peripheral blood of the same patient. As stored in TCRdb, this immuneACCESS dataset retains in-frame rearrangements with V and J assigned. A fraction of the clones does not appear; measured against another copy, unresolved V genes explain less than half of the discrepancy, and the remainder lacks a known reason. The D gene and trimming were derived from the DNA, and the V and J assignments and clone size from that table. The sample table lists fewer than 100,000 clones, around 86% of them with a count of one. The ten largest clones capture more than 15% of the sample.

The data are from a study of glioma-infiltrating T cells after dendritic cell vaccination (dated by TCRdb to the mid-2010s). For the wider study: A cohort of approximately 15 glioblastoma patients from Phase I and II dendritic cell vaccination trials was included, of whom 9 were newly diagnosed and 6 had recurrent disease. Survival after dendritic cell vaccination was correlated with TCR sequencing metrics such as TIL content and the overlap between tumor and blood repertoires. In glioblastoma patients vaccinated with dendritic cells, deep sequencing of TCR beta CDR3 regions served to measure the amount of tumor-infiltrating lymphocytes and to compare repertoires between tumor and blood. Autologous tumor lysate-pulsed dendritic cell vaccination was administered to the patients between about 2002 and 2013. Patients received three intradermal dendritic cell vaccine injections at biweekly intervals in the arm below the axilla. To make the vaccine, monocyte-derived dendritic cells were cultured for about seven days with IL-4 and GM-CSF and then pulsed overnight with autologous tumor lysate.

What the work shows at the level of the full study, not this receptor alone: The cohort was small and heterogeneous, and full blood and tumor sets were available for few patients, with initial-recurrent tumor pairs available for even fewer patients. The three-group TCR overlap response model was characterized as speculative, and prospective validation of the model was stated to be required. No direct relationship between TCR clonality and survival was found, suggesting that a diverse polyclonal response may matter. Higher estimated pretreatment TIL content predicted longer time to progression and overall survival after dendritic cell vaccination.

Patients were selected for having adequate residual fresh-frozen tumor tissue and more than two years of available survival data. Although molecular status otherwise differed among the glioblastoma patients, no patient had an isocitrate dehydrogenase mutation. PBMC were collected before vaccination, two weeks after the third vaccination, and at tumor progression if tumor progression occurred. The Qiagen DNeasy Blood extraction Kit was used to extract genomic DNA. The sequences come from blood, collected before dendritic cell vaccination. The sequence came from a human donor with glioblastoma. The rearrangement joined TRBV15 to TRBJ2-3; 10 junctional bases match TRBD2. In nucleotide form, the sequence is TGTGCCACCAGTTCTAGCGGGAGAGATACGCAGTATTTT. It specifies CATSSSGRDTQYF.